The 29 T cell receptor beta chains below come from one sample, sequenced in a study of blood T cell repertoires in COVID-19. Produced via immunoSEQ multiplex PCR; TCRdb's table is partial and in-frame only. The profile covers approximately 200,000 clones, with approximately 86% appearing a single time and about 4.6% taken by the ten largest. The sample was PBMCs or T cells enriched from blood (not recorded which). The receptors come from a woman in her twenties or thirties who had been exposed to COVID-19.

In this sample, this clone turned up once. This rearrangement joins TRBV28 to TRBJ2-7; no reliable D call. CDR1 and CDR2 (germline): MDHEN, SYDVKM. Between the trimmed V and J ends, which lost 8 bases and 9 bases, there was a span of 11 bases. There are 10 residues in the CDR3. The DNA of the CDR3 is TGTGCCAGCGGAGAGCCAGTGCAGTACTTC. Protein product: CASGEPVQYF. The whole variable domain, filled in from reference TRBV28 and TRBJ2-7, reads DVKVTQSSRYLVKRTGEKVFLECVQDMDHENMFWYRQDPGLGLRLIYFSYDVKMKEKGDIPEGYSVSREKKERFSLILESASTNQTSMYLCASGEPVQYFGPGTRLTVT.

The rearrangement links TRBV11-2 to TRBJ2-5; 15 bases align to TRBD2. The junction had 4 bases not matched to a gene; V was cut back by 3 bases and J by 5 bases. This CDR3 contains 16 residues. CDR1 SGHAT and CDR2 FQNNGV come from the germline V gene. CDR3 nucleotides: TGTGCCAGCAGCTTTGGGACTAGCGGGGGGTGGGAGACCCAGTACTTC. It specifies CASSFGTSGGWETQYF.

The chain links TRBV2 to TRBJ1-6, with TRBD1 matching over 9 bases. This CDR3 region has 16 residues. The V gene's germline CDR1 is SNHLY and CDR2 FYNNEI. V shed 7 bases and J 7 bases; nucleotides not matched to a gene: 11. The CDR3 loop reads CASIAGDRVRNSPLHF. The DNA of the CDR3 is TGTGCCAGCATTGCCGGGGACAGGGTTCGGAATTCACCCCTCCACTTT.

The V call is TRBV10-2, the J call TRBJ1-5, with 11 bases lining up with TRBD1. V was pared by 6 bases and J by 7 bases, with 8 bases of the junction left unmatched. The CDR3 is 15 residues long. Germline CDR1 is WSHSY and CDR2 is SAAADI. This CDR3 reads CASSRDRGKGQPQHF. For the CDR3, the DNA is TGCGCCAGCAGCCGGGACAGGGGGAAGGGACAGCCCCAGCATTTT.

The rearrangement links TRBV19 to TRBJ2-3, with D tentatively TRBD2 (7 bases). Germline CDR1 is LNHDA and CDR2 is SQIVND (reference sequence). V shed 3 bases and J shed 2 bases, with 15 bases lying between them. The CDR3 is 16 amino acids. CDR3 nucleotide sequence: TGTGCCAGTAGTATCGTTTCGCGGGGGCCCACAGATACGCAGTATTTT. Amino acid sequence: CASSIVSRGPTDTQYF. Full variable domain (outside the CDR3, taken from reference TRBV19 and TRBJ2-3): DGGITQSPKYLFRKEGQNVTLSCEQNLNHDAMYWYRQDPGQGLRLIYYSQIVNDFQKGDIAEGYSVSREKKESFPLTVTSAQKNPTAFYLCASSIVSRGPTDTQYFGPGTRLTVL.

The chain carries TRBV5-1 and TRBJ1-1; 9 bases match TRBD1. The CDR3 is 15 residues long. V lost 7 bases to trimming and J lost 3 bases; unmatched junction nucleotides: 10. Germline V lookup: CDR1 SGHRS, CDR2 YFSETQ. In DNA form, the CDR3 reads TGCGCCAGCCGTTTACAGGGGGCTCGGGACACTGAAGCTTTCTTT. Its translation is CASRLQGARDTEAFF.

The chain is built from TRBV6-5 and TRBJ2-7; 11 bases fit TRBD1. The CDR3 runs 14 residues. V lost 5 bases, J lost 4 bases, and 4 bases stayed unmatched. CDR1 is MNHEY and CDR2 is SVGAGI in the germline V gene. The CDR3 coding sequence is TGTGCCAGCAGTACCTGGGACAGGGGGTACGAGCAGTACTTC. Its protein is CASSTWDRGYEQYF.

CDR3 in amino acids: CASSFGAGGTDTQYF. In DNA form, the CDR3 reads TGTGCCAGCAGCTTTGGCGCGGGGGGAACAGATACGCAGTATTTT. This chain joins TRBV7-8 and TRBJ2-3, with TRBD2 identical over 8 bases. This CDR3 region has 15 residues. The V segment lost 3 bases and the J segment 3 bases; nucleotides outside the gene matches: 5. The germline V gene encodes CDR1 SGHVS and CDR2 FQNEAQ.

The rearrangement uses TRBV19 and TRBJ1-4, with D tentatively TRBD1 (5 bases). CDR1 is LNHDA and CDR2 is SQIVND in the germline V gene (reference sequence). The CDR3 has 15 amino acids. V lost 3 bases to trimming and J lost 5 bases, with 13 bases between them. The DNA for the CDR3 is TGTGCCAGTAGTATTTTAGGGGCATTCAATGAAAAACTGTTTTTT. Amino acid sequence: CASSILGAFNEKLFF.

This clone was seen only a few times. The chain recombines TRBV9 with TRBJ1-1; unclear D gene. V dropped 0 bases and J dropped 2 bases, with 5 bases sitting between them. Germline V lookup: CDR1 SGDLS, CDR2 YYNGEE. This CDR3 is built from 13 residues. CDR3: CASSVDGNTEAFF. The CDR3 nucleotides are TGTGCCAGCAGCGTAGATGGCAACACTGAAGCTTTCTTT.

The CDR3 sequence is CSVAAAGAEQYF. The DNA of the CDR3 is TGCAGCGTTGCCGCGGCGGGCGCCGAGCAGTACTTC. The chain uses TRBV29-1 and TRBJ2-7; a possible D gene is TRBD2 (5 bases). The germline V and J ends were trimmed by 4 bases and 6 bases, with 13 bases remaining between them. Germline values: CDR1 SQVTM, CDR2 ANQGSEA. The CDR3 loop spans 12 amino acids.

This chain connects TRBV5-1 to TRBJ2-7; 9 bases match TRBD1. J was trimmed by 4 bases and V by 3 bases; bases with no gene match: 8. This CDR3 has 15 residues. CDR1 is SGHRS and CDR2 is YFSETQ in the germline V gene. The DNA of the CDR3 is TGCGCCAGCAGCTCCGGGACAGGGTTAAGTTACGAGCAGTACTTC. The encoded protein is CASSSGTGLSYEQYF.

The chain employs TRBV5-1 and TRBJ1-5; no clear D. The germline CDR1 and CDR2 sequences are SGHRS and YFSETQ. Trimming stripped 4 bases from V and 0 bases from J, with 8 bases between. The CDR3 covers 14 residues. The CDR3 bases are TGCGCCAGCAGCACCGGGGTTAGCAATCAGCCCCAGCATTTT. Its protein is CASSTGVSNQPQHF.

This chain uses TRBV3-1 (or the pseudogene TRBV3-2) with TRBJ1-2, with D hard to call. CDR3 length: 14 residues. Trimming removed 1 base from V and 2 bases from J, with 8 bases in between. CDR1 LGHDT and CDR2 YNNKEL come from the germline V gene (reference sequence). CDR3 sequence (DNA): TGTGCCAGCAGCCAAGGGCCTTTCAACTATGGCTACACCTTC. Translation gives CASSQGPFNYGYTF.

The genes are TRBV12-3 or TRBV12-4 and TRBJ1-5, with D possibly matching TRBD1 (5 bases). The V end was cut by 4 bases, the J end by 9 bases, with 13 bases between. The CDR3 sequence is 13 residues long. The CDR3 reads CASSSQGLLPQHF. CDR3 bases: TGTGCCAGCAGTTCGCAGGGACTCCTGCCCCAGCATTTT.

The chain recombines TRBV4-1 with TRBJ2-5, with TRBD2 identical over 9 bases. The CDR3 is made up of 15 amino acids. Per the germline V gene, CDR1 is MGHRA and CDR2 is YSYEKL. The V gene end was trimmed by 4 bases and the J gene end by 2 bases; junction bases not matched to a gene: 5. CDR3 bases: TGCGCCAGCAGCCCCGTAGCGGGGGTTCAAGAGACCCAGTACTTC. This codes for CASSPVAGVQETQYF.

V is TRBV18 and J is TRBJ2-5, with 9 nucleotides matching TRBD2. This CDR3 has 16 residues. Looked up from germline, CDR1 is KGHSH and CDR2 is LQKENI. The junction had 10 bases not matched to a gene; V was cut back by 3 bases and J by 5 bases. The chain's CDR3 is CASSPKVLAGSETQYF. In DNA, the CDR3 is TGTGCCAGCTCACCGAAGGTGCTAGCGGGGTCCGAGACCCAGTACTTC.

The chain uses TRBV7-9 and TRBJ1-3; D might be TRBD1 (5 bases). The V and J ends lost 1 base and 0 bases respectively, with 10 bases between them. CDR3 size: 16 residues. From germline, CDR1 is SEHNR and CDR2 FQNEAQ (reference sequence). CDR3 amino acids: CASSLVGPRSGNTIYF. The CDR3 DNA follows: TGTGCCAGCAGCTTAGTGGGGCCACGCTCTGGAAACACCATATATTTT.

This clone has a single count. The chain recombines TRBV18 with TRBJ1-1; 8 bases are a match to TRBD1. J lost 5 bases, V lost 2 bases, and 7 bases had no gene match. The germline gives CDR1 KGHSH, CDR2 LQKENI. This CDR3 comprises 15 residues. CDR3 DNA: TGTGCCAGCTCACCAGGTCTACAGGGGGGAACTGAAGCTTTCTTT. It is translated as CASSPGLQGGTEAFF.

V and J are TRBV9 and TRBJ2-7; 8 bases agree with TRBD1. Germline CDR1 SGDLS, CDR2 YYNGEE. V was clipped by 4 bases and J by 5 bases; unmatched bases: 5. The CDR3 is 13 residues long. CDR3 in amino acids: CASSPWDRNEQYF. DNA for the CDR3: TGTGCCAGCAGCCCATGGGACAGGAACGAGCAGTACTTC.

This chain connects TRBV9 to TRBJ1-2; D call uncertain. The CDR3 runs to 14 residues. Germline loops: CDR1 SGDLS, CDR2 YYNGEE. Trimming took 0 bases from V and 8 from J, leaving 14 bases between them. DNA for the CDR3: TGTGCCAGCAGCGTAGGACGTGGGGAGACCGGCTACACCTTC. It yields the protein CASSVGRGETGYTF.

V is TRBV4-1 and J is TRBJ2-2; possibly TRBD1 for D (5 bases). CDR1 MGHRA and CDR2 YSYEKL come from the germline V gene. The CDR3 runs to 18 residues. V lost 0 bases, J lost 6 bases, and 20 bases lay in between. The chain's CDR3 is CASSQDEGASWIAGELFF. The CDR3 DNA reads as TGCGCCAGCAGCCAAGATGAAGGGGCCAGCTGGATCGCCGGGGAGCTGTTTTTT.

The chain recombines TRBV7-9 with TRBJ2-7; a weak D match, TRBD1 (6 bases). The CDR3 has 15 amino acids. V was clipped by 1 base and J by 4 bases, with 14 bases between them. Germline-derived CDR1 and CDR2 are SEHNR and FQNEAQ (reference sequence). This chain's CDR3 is CASSLVQGRKYEQYF. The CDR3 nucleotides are TGTGCCAGCAGCTTAGTCCAGGGGAGAAAGTACGAGCAGTACTTC.

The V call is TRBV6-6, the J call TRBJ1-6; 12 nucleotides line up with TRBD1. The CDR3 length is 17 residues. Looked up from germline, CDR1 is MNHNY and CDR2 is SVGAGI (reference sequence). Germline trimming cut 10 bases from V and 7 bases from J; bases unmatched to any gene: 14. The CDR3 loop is CATNRSGTGGKNSPLHF. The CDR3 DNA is TGTGCCACCAATCGATCCGGGACAGGGGGCAAGAATTCACCCCTCCACTTT.

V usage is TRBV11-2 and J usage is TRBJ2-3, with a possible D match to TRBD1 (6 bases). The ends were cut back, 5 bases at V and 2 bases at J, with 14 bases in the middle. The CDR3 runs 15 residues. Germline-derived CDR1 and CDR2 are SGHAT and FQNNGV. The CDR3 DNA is TGTGCCAGCAGCAGAGGACAGACTACCACAGATACGCAGTATTTT. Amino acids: CASSRGQTTTDTQYF.

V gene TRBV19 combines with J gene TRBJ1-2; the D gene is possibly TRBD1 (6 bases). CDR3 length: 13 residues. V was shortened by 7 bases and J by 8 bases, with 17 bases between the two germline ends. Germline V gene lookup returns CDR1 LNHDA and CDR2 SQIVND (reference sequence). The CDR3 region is CASTSDRSRGYTF. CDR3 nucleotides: TGTGCCAGTACCTCGGACAGATCTCGCGGCTACACCTTC.

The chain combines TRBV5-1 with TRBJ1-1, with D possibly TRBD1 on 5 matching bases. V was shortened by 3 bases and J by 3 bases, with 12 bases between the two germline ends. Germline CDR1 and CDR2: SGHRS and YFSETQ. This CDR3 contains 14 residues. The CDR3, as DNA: TGCGCCAGCAGCTCTCACCCGGGGGACACTGAAGCTTTCTTT. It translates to CASSSHPGDTEAFF.

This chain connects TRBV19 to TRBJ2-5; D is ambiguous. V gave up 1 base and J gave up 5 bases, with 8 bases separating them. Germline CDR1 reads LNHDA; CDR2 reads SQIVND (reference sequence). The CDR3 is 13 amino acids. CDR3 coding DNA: TGTGCCAGTAGTATAGGGTTGGGCGAGACCCAGTACTTC. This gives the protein CASSIGLGETQYF.

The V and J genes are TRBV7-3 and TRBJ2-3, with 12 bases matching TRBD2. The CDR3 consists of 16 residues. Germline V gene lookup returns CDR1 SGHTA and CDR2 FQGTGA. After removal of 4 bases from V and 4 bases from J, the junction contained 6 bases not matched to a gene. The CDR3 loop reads CASSSSGGVVSDTQYF. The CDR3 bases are TGTGCCAGCAGCTCTAGCGGGGGGGTGGTATCAGATACGCAGTATTTT.